This T cell receptor (beta chain) was documented in a study of spatial heterogeneity in lung cancer. TCRdb redid the calling of the 5' RACE reads with MiXCR, one entry per CDR3 protein. The sample lists roughly 80,000 distinct CDR3 sequences; about 8.5% were seen once. The time point was: sample taken at primary tumor resection. Donors were 72 untreated early-stage non-small cell lung cancer patients. Researchers sequenced whole RNA taken from tumor, nontumor lung or frozen PBMC without sorting. This clonotype was counted ten times or more. No antigen is known for it. With 6 bases removed from V and 6 bases from J, the gap between germline ends came to 21 bases. This CDR3 has 15 amino acids. Germline CDR1 reads MDHEN; CDR2 reads SYDVKM. General observations from the study: Tumor TCRs that were ubiquitous and expanded showed up in blood more at resection than follow-up.

The sequence was obtained from a male donor with early-stage non-small cell lung cancer. Sequences were derived from PBMCs, sampled at surgery. The chain links TRBV28 to TRBJ2-7, with D perhaps given as TRBD1 or TRBD2 (5 bases each). The CDR3 protein is CASSPPGPRWLEQYF. In DNA, the CDR3 is TGTGCCAGCAGCCCTCCGGGACCCCGTTGGCTCGAGCAGTACTTC.